A single sample is the source of the 5 T cell receptor beta chains below, sequenced in a study of shared clonotypes between healthy human individuals. Naive-designated CD8 cells lacked CD45RO, were positively enriched for CCR7, and omitted terminally differentiated effector memory CD45RA+ cells. The repertoire was sequenced with immunoSEQ multiplex PCR; TCRdb's copy has only in-frame clones and lacks some. The table lists about 2.1 million clones, 90% to 95% of them singletons. Sample: naive CD8+ T cells from PBMCs. These receptors were taken from a young man in good health. Some clones in this sample may be carry-over from other donors' samples.

The chain carries TRBV27 and TRBJ2-7; TRBD1 or TRBD2 may be the D gene (5 bases each). The CDR3 extends over 11 amino acids. Trimming pared 2 bases from V and 8 bases from J, leaving 7 bases between. Germline CDR1 reads MNHEY; CDR2 reads SMNVEV (reference sequence). The CDR3 sequence is CASSLGGKQYF. CDR3 in DNA: TGTGCCAGCAGTTTAGGGGGTAAGCAGTACTTC.

The chain couples TRBV4-1 to TRBJ2-1, with 11 bases matching TRBD2. Trimming at V came to 1 base and at J to 0 bases, leaving 2 bases not matched to a gene. Germline V lookup: CDR1 MGHRA, CDR2 YSYEKL. CDR3 size: 17 residues. Here the CDR3 DNA reads TGCGCCAGCAGCCAAGCGGGACTAGCGGCCTCCTACAATGAGCAGTTCTTC. As protein: CASSQAGLAASYNEQFF.

This chain joins TRBV6-1 and TRBJ2-7; D is undetermined. Germline V gene lookup returns CDR1 MNHNS and CDR2 SASEGT. Trimming shortened V by 1 base and J by 0 bases, and 10 bases separated the two germline ends. The CDR3 covers 15 residues. The CDR3 DNA follows: TGTGCCAGCAGTGAAGGACACCCGACCTCCTACGAGCAGTACTTC. Its protein product is CASSEGHPTSYEQYF.

The chain carries TRBV19 and TRBJ2-6, with D perhaps matching TRBD2 (5 bases). This CDR3 region has 17 residues. CDR1 and CDR2 from the germline V gene are LNHDA and SQIVND (reference sequence). Trimming cost V 10 bases and J 2 bases, with 21 bases left between them. CDR3 nucleotide sequence: TGTGCCACGGGCCTCAGCGGTCCTTCAACTGGGGCCAACGTCCTGACTTTC. Its protein product is CATGLSGPSTGANVLTF.

J is TRBJ1-4 and V is TRBV19, with 9 bases fitting TRBD1. CDR3 size: 13 residues. J was trimmed by 8 bases and V by 7 bases; bases with no gene match: 5. CDR1 and CDR2 (germline): LNHDA, SQIVND (reference sequence). DNA of the CDR3: TGTGCCAGTACGGACAGGGGAGACGAAAAACTGTTTTTT. This gives the protein CASTDRGDEKLFF.